The entry below describes one TCR beta chain. The antigen is unknown. Germline CDR1 is MDHEN and CDR2 is SYDVKM. The V segment lost 6 bases and the J segment 0 bases; nucleotides outside the gene matches: 15. CDR3 length equals 20 residues. The sample is drawn from a study of T cell responses to AZD1222 COVID-19 vaccine. Here immunoSEQ multiplex PCR was the method, and the copy in TCRdb shows in-frame clones only, minus some. The table shows some 55,000 clones, with 89% occurring only once. Findings and limits, study-wide: Reportedly, close to half of spike-specific TCRs are directed against unmutated variant regions.

This chain links TRBV28 with TRBJ1-6, with TRBD1 identical over 9 bases. The sequencing used peripheral blood, collected on day 0 of AZD1222 vaccination. The sequence derives from an adult in good health. The CDR3 sequence is CASRPPGQGKWNSYNSPLHF. CDR3 bases: TGTGCCAGCAGACCCCCGGGACAGGGCAAATGGAACTCCTATAATTCACCCCTCCACTTT.